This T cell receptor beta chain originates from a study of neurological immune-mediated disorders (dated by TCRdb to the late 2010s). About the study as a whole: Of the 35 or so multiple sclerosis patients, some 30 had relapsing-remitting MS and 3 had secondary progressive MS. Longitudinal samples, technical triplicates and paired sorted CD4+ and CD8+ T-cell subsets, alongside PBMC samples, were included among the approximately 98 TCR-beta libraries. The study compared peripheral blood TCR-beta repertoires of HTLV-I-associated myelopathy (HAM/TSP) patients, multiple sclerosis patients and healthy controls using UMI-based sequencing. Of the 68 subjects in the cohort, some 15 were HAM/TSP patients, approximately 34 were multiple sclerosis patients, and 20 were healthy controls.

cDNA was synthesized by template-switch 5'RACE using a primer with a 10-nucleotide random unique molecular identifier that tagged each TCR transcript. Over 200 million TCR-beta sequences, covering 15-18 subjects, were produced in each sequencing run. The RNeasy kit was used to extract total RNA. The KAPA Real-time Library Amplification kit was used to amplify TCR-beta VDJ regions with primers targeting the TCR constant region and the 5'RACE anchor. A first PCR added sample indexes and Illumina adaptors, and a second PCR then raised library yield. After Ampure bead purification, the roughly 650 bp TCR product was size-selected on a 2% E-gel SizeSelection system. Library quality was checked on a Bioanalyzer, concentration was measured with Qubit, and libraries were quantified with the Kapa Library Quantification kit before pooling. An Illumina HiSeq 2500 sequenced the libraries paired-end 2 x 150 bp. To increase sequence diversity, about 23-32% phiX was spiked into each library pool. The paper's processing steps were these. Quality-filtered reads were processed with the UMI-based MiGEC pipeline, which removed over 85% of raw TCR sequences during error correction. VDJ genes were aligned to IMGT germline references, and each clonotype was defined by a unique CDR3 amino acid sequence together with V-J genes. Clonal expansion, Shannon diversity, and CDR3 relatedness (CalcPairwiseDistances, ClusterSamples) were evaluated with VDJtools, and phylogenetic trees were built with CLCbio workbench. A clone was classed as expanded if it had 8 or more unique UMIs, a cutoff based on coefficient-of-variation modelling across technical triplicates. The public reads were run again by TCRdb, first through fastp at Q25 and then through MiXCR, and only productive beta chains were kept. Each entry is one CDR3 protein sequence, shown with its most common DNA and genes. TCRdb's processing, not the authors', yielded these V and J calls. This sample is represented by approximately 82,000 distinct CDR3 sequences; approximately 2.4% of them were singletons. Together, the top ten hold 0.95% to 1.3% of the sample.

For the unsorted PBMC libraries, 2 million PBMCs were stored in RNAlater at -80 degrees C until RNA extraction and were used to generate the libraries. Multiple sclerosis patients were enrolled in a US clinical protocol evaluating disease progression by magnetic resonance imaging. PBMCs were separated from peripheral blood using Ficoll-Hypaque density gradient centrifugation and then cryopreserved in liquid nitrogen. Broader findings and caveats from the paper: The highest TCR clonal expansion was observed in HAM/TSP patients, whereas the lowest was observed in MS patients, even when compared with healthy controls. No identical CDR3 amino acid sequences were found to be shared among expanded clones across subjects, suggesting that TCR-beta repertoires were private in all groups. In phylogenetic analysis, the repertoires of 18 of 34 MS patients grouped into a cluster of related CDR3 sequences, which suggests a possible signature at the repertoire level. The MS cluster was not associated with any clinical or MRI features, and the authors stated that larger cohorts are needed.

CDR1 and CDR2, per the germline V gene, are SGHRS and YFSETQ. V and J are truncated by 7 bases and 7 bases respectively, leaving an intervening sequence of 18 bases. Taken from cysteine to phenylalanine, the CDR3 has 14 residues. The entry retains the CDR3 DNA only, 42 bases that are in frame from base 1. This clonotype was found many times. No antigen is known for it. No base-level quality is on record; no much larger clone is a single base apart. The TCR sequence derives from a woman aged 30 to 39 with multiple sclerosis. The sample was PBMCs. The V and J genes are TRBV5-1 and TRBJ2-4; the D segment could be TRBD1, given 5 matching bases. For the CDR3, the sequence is CASGEGESRNIQYF. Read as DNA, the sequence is TGCGCCAGCGGCGAAGGGGAAAGCAGGAACATTCAGTACTTC.